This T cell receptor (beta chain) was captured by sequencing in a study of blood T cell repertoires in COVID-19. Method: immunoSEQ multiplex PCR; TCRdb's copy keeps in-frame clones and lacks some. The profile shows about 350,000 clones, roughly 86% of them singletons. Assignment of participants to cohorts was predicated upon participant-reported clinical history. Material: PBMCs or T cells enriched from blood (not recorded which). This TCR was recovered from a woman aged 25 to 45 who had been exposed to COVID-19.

The chain's CDR3 is CAMQTPGEGNTEAFF. The CDR3 nucleotides are TGTGCCATGCAGACCCCAGGGGAAGGAAACACTGAAGCTTTCTTT. The chain couples TRBV10-3 to TRBJ1-1, with a tentative D call TRBD1 (6 bases). The CDR3 has 15 residues. Germline values: CDR1 ENHRY, CDR2 SYGVKD. Trimming removed 9 bases at V and 2 bases at J, with 19 bases between.